A single sample gave rise to the 6 T cell receptor beta chains below, sequenced in a study of T cells in Graves' hyperthyroidism and ophthalmopathy. From RNA transcripts, TCR beta CDR3 regions were amplified. A first-round RT-PCR of the TCR CDR3 used the HTBI primer set. Via MiXCR, TCRdb re-called the multiplex PCR reads, giving one row per CDR3 protein. Among about 300,000 distinct CDR3 sequences listed, around 13% were seen once. Sequencing was carried out using blood. These TCRs come from a woman aged 40 to 50 with Graves' hyperthyroidism.

This clonotype was seen a few times. V and J are TRBV25-1 and TRBJ1-3; TRBD1 matches at 7 bases. V lost 3 bases to trimming and J lost 2 bases; unmatched junction nucleotides: 7. The germline V gene encodes CDR1 MGHDK and CDR2 SYGVNS. This CDR3 spans 16 amino acids. The CDR3 coding sequence is TGTGCCAGCAGTGAGCCCGGGACAGAAGCTGGAAACACCATATATTTT. It encodes CASSEPGTEAGNTIYF.

The V gene is TRBV20-1, the J gene TRBJ2-4; weak D call: TRBD1 (5 bases). V was shortened by 3 bases and J by 1 base, with 10 bases between the two germline ends. The germline gives CDR1 DFQATT, CDR2 SNEGSKA (reference sequence). The CDR3 covers 14 residues. CDR3 residues: CSASEAGAKNIQYF. DNA of the CDR3: TGCAGTGCTAGCGAGGCAGGGGCCAAAAACATTCAGTACTTC.

This clonotype came up many times. The rearrangement joins TRBV10-3 to TRBJ1-5; no clear D. The length of the CDR3 is 14 residues. Germline values: CDR1 ENHRY, CDR2 SYGVKD. The germline V and J ends were trimmed by 6 bases and 4 bases, with 13 bases remaining between them. The CDR3 loop is CAISSSVGNQPQHF. DNA of the CDR3: TGTGCCATCAGCTCCTCGGTAGGGAATCAGCCCCAGCATTTT.

This clonotype showed up many times. J is TRBJ2-7 and V is TRBV28; tentative D call: TRBD1 (5 bases). Trimming cost V 1 base and J 3 bases, with 7 bases left between them. CDR1 and CDR2 from the germline V gene are MDHEN and SYDVKM. The CDR3 extends over 13 amino acids. This CDR3 is CASSLSDSYEQYF. CDR3 in DNA: TGTGCCAGCAGTTTATCTGACAGCTACGAGCAGTACTTC. Variable domain in full (rest from reference TRBV28 and TRBJ2-7): DVKVTQSSRYLVKRTGEKVFLECVQDMDHENMFWYRQDPGLGLRLIYFSYDVKMKEKGDIPEGYSVSREKKERFSLILESASTNQTSMYLCASSLSDSYEQYFGPGTRLTVT.

This clonotype was picked up many times. The CDR3 DNA reads TGTGCCAGCAGTGATAGAGTAGAGGACGCGAGCTCCTACGAGCAGTACTTC. It yields the protein CASSDRVEDASSYEQYF. V usage is TRBV2 and J usage is TRBJ2-7; no reliable D call. Trimming pared 3 bases from V and 0 bases from J, leaving 18 bases between. CDR1 and CDR2 (germline): SNHLY, FYNNEI. This CDR3 comprises 17 residues.

At least ten counts were recorded for this clonotype. This chain links TRBV7-6 with TRBJ2-2; D gene ambiguous. The germline V gene encodes CDR1 SGHVS and CDR2 FNYEAQ. CDR3 length: 14 residues. V shed 1 base and J shed 0 bases, with 3 bases lying between them. The CDR3 DNA follows: TGTGCCAGCAGCTTAGGGACGAACACCGGGGAGCTGTTTTTT. Amino acid sequence: CASSLGTNTGELFF.